The 8 T cell receptor beta chains given below trace back to one sample, sequenced in a study of shared clonotypes between healthy human individuals. The assay was immunoSEQ multiplex PCR, and TCRdb's table has in-frame clones only and misses some. Found here are about 980,000 clones, 76% of them singletons; the top ten hold nearly 1.5%. The sample was memory CD4+ T cells sorted from blood. The subset is: CD45RA-negative fraction. Receptors originate from a man between 18 and 35 years old in good health.

V usage is TRBV29-1 and J usage is TRBJ1-3; no clear D. The length of the CDR3 is 14 residues. Trimming cost V 3 bases and J 2 bases, with 11 bases left between them. CDR1 and CDR2 (germline): SQVTM, ANQGSEA. The CDR3 spells CSVEDPMAGNTIYF. CDR3 in DNA: TGCAGCGTTGAGGATCCGATGGCTGGAAACACCATATATTTT.

V usage is TRBV5-1 and J usage is TRBJ2-3; TRBD2 matches 12 bases. There are 16 residues in the CDR3. Germline CDR1 reads SGHRS; CDR2 reads YFSETQ. The V gene end was trimmed by 0 bases and the J gene end by 6 bases; junction bases not matched to a gene: 5. The chain's CDR3 is CASSLASGGAGDTQYF. The CDR3 DNA follows: TGCGCCAGCAGCTTGGCTAGCGGGGGGGCCGGGGATACGCAGTATTTT.

The rearrangement links TRBV7-2 to TRBJ2-1; 8 positions agree with TRBD2. V trimming: 5 bases; J trimming: 5 bases; junction bases outside the gene matches: 8. Germline V gives CDR1 SGHTA, CDR2 FQGNSA. The CDR3 is 15 amino acids. The CDR3 loop is CASSLLGGGNNEQFF. The CDR3, as DNA: TGTGCCAGCAGCCTGCTGGGCGGGGGGAACAATGAGCAGTTCTTC.

The chain couples TRBV6-6 to TRBJ2-2; possibly TRBD1 for D (6 bases). V lost 5 bases and J 1 base, leaving 14 bases between the germline ends. This CDR3 has 16 amino acids. Germline V gives CDR1 MNHNY, CDR2 SVGAGI (reference sequence). Here the CDR3 reads CASSPLPQGNTGELFF. CDR3 in DNA: TGTGCCAGCAGTCCCCTCCCACAGGGGAACACCGGGGAGCTGTTTTTT.

The gene calls are TRBV6-6 and TRBJ2-5; 7 bases line up with TRBD2. The ends lost 4 bases at V and 4 bases at J; junction bases unmatched: 6. The CDR3 has 14 residues. Germline V gene sequence: CDR1 MNHNY, CDR2 SVGAGI (reference sequence). Here the CDR3 DNA reads TGTGCCAGCAGTTCCGGACTAGTCTTAGAGACCCAGTACTTC. Protein: CASSSGLVLETQYF.

Details on this clone: Other DNA sequences within the sample encode an identical CDR3. The chain uses TRBV28 and TRBJ1-5; D remains ambiguous. The V end lost 4 bases, the J end lost 5 bases, and 6 bases lay between the germline ends. CDR3 size: 12 residues. CDR1 is MDHEN, CDR2 SYDVKM, per germline. The CDR3 is CASSSGDQPQHF. The DNA for the CDR3 is TGTGCCAGCAGTTCTGGCGATCAGCCCCAGCATTTT.

This chain uses TRBV5-1 with TRBJ2-5; 10 bases fit TRBD2. The CDR3 covers 14 residues. J gave up 4 bases and V 2 bases, and 2 bases lay outside the gene matches. Germline CDR1 is SGHRS and CDR2 is YFSETQ. CDR3 coding DNA: TGCGCCAGCAGCTTTACTAGCGGGGTAGAGACCCAGTACTTC. Amino acid sequence: CASSFTSGVETQYF.

Note on this clone: In the same sample, other DNA sequences code for this CDR3. The V call is TRBV5-1, the J call TRBJ2-1, with 11 nucleotides matching TRBD2. This CDR3 is built from 15 residues. The junction had 0 bases not matched to a gene; V was cut back by 0 bases and J by 4 bases. CDR1 is SGHRS, CDR2 YFSETQ, per germline. CDR3 sequence reads: CASSLGTSGYNEQFF. The CDR3 DNA follows: TGCGCCAGCAGCTTGGGGACTAGCGGGTACAATGAGCAGTTCTTC.